This T cell receptor (beta chain) was retrieved from a study of post-analysis software for immune sequencing data. On the study more broadly: Disease courses included relapsing-remitting, secondary progressive and progressive-relapsing multiple sclerosis.

Study-level points and caveats: Controls had lower frequencies than patients of about 5 TRBV segments, which included TRBV5-6, TRBV5-1 and TRBV20-1.

This clonotype was recorded many times. Its antigen remains unidentified. Per the germline V gene, CDR1 is DFQATT and CDR2 is SNEGSKA (reference sequence). The CDR3 totals 14 residues. The V and J ends lost 5 bases and 2 bases, in that order; junction bases with no gene match: 4. Prepared TCR beta cDNA libraries contained unique molecular identifiers. T cells numbering about 0.85 to 10 million yielded some 520,000 cDNA molecules. MiXCR was run by TCRdb on the PCR reads, yielding one entry per CDR3 protein. The sample yields fewer than 850,000 distinct CDR3 sequences, about 27% seen once. What was sequenced was blood. This sequence joins TRBV20-1 and TRBJ2-7, with 12 bases matching TRBD2. This receptor was obtained from a girl aged 10 to 17 with multiple sclerosis. The DNA for the CDR3 is TGCAGTGCTGAAACTAGCGGGAGGACCTACGAGCAGTACTTC. Protein: CSAETSGRTYEQYF.